The 24 T cell receptor beta chains below all came from one sample that was sequenced in a study of T cell changes during pregnancy in multiple sclerosis. The protocol was immunoSEQ multiplex PCR, while the TCRdb copy is restricted to in-frame clones and leaves out a portion. This sample has 75,000 to 100,000 clones, with about nine tenths found just once. Here the sequenced sample was peripheral blood, taken in the second trimester of pregnancy. The receptors originated from a female donor in good health, enrolled as a control in a pregnancy study.

The chain carries TRBV11-3 and TRBJ2-2, with TRBD1 matching over 7 bases. V was clipped by 5 bases and J by 4 bases; unmatched bases: 7. The length of the CDR3 is 15 residues. Looked up from germline, CDR1 is SGHNT and CDR2 is YENEEA. CDR3 sequence reads: CASSPLRGRTGELFF. Written as DNA, the CDR3 is TGTGCCAGCAGCCCCTTGAGGGGGCGCACCGGGGAGCTGTTTTTT.

The chain joins TRBV10-3 to TRBJ2-7; the match to TRBD2 covers 9 bases. V was clipped by 0 bases and J by 4 bases; unmatched bases: 7. The CDR3 extends over 16 amino acids. Germline CDR1 and CDR2: ENHRY and SYGVKD. The CDR3 here is CAISESLAGYMYEQYF. CDR3 nucleotide sequence: TGTGCCATCAGTGAGTCCCTAGCGGGATATATGTACGAGCAGTACTTC.

This clone came up once. The chain uses TRBV18 and TRBJ2-3; 7 bases map to TRBD1. The V segment lost 0 bases and the J segment 3 bases; nucleotides outside the gene matches: 0. CDR3 length: 14 residues. The germline V gene has CDR1 KGHSH and CDR2 LQKENI. CDR3 amino acids: CASSPPGQTDTQYF. Written as DNA, the CDR3 is TGTGCCAGCTCACCACCGGGACAGACAGATACGCAGTATTTT.

This clone was observed a single time. CDR3 sequence (DNA): TGTGCCAGCAGCCACCGCGATTACGGGGTGAACACTGAAGCTTTCTTT. This translates into CASSHRDYGVNTEAFF. The gene calls are TRBV4-2 and TRBJ1-1; D remains unclear. This CDR3 is built from 16 residues. V was trimmed by 3 bases and J by 0 bases, leaving 14 bases between them. CDR1 is LGHNA and CDR2 is YNFKEQ in the germline V gene.

The chain is built from TRBV11-3 and TRBJ1-1; D gene ambiguous. The length of the CDR3 is 13 residues. Germline loops: CDR1 SGHNT, CDR2 YENEEA. The V gene lost 1 base and the J gene lost 5 bases, with 8 bases spanning the gap. CDR3 sequence (DNA): TGTGCCAGCAGCTTAGGCGTTAAGACTGAAGCTTTCTTT. This sequence encodes CASSLGVKTEAFF. Full variable domain (rest looked up from reference TRBV11-3 and TRBJ1-1): EAGVVQSPRYKIIEKKQPVAFWCNPISGHNTLYWYLQNLGQGPELLIRYENEEAVDDSQLPKDRFSAERLKGVDSTLKIQPAELGDSAVYLCASSLGVKTEAFFGQGTRLTVV.

Worth noting for this clone: The same CDR3 arises from other DNA sequences in this sample as well. This chain links TRBV6-5 with TRBJ1-1; TRBD1 might be the D (6 bases). CDR1 and CDR2 from the germline V gene are MNHEY and SVGAGI. The ends were cut back, 0 bases at V and 5 bases at J, with 10 bases in the middle. The CDR3 runs 14 residues. The DNA of the CDR3 is TGTGCCAGCAGTTACTCGACAGGAGGAACTGAAGCTTTCTTT. It encodes CASSYSTGGTEAFF.

The J gene is TRBJ2-7, the V gene TRBV2, with 12 bases aligning to TRBD2. CDR3 size: 16 residues. V was pared by 0 bases and J by 2 bases, with 2 bases of the junction left unmatched. Germline V gene lookup returns CDR1 SNHLY and CDR2 FYNNEI. The CDR3 loop is CASSEASSGRAYEQYF. Here the CDR3 DNA reads TGTGCCAGCAGTGAAGCGTCTAGCGGGAGGGCCTACGAGCAGTACTTC.

A single count supports this clone. The chain carries TRBV4-2 and TRBJ1-6, with D maybe TRBD1 (5 bases). The ends were cut back, 0 bases at V and 9 bases at J, with 15 bases in the middle. The CDR3 sequence is 16 residues long. The germline CDR1 and CDR2 sequences are LGHNA and YNFKEQ. The CDR3 sequence: CASSQDSGQGGSPLHF. As DNA, the CDR3 is TGTGCCAGCAGCCAAGATTCGGGGCAGGGAGGTTCACCCCTCCACTTT.

V is TRBV19 and J is TRBJ1-5; no clear D. V dropped 3 bases and J dropped 6 bases, with 12 bases sitting between them. The CDR3 has 14 residues. Per the germline V gene, CDR1 is LNHDA and CDR2 is SQIVND (reference sequence). The CDR3 sequence is CASSISRNSQPQHF. CDR3 DNA sequence: TGTGCCAGTAGTATTAGCCGTAATAGTCAGCCCCAGCATTTT.

This clone was seen only a few times. This chain links TRBV4-1 with TRBJ1-1; D unclear. The length of the CDR3 is 16 residues. Trimming pared 1 base from V and 0 bases from J, leaving 12 bases between. Germline V lookup: CDR1 MGHRA, CDR2 YSYEKL. Here the CDR3 reads CASSQGDGPLNTEAFF. The CDR3 nucleotides read TGCGCCAGCAGCCAAGGAGATGGGCCTTTGAACACTGAAGCTTTCTTT.

The gene calls are TRBV2 and TRBJ1-1; 7 nucleotides line up with TRBD1. Germline values: CDR1 SNHLY, CDR2 FYNNEI. With 10 bases clipped from V and 3 bases from J, the junction kept 8 bases outside the gene matches. The CDR3 has 13 residues. CDR3 DNA: TGTGCCACCAGGGGGGACAGCTACACTGAAGCTTTCTTT. Translated: CATRGDSYTEAFF. Complete variable domain (other parts from reference TRBV2 and TRBJ1-1): EPEVTQTPSHQVTQMGQEVILRCVPISNHLYFYWYRQILGQKVEFLVSFYNNEISEKSEIFDDQFSVERPDGSNFTLKIRSTKLEDSAMYFCATRGDSYTEAFFGQGTRLTVV.

This clone came up once. The V and J genes are TRBV15 and TRBJ2-7, with 8 bases matching TRBD2. Germline assignment: CDR1 LNHNV and CDR2 YYDKDF (reference sequence). The CDR3 is 16 residues long. The V gene end was trimmed by 4 bases and the J gene end by 2 bases; junction bases not matched to a gene: 10. The CDR3 protein is CATSKVRDSGAYEQYF. The DNA of the CDR3 is TGTGCCACCAGCAAAGTCCGGGATAGCGGGGCCTACGAGCAGTACTTC.

CDR3 in DNA: TGTGCCAGCAGCCAGAGGACAGGGCTGGGAAACACCATATATTTT. This gives the protein CASSQRTGLGNTIYF. The V gene is TRBV11-3, the J gene TRBJ1-3, with TRBD1 matching 8 bases. The CDR3 is made up of 15 amino acids. The germline gives CDR1 SGHNT, CDR2 YENEEA. Trimming removed 5 bases from V and 4 bases from J; junction bases left unmatched: 7.

V gene TRBV5-1 combines with J gene TRBJ1-1; 8 bases align to TRBD1. The CDR3 has 16 residues. Germline trimming cut 0 bases from V and 3 bases from J; bases unmatched to any gene: 7. Germline V gene data show CDR1 as SGHRS and CDR2 as YFSETQ. CDR3 nucleotides: TGCGCCAGCAGCTTGGACATAAACAGGGGGGACACTGAAGCTTTCTTT. Encoded protein: CASSLDINRGDTEAFF.

This chain joins TRBV11-2 and TRBJ2-1; 12 nucleotides align to TRBD2. Germline CDR1 SGHAT, CDR2 FQNNGV. Trimming removed 5 bases from V and 5 bases from J; junction bases left unmatched: 1. CDR3 length: 14 residues. The CDR3 DNA sequence: TGTGCCAGCAGCAGGACTAGCGGGAACAATGAGCAGTTCTTC. Encoded protein: CASSRTSGNNEQFF.

This sequence joins TRBV11-2 and TRBJ2-2; 7 nucleotides line up with TRBD2. The CDR3 covers 13 residues. Trimming took 5 bases from V and 6 from J; bases not matched to a gene: 3. Germline CDR1 is SGHAT and CDR2 is FQNNGV. Here the CDR3 reads CASSRGLAGELFF. The CDR3 DNA reads as TGTGCCAGCAGCCGCGGACTAGCCGGGGAGCTGTTTTTT.

The gene calls are TRBV4-3 and TRBJ2-7, with a possible D match to TRBD1 (5 bases). Germline values: CDR1 LGHNA, CDR2 YSLEER. The CDR3 is 15 residues long. V dropped 0 bases and J dropped 13 bases, with 22 bases sitting between them. This CDR3 is CASSQETGSPTLLYF. The DNA of the CDR3 is TGCGCCAGCAGCCAAGAAACAGGAAGTCCGACCTTGCTATACTTC.

The chain links TRBV2 to TRBJ1-1; a weak D match, TRBD1 (6 bases). CDR1 is SNHLY and CDR2 is FYNNEI in the germline V gene. The CDR3 spans 11 residues. Trimming took off 9 bases at V and 1 base at J, with 6 bases between the two ends. CDR3 residues: CARQGNTEAFF. CDR3 in DNA: TGTGCCAGACAGGGGAACACTGAAGCTTTCTTT.

J is TRBJ1-2 and V is TRBV5-1, with 7 bases that match TRBD1. CDR3 length: 15 amino acids. Per germline, CDR1 SGHRS and CDR2 YFSETQ. With 5 bases clipped from V and 0 bases from J, the junction kept 7 bases outside the gene matches. CDR3 bases: TGCGCCAGCAGGACGGGACAGAGCTCTAACTATGGCTACACCTTC. Residues: CASRTGQSSNYGYTF.

The CDR3 DNA reads as TGTGCCAGCAGCACCGGGACAGGGAATCAGCCCCAGCATTTT. Protein: CASSTGTGNQPQHF. The V and J genes are TRBV27 and TRBJ1-5; the match to TRBD1 covers 9 bases. The CDR3 spans 14 residues. Trimming took 6 bases from V and 4 from J; bases not matched to a gene: 4. CDR1 and CDR2 from the germline V gene are MNHEY and SMNVEV (reference sequence).

The chain employs TRBV6-1 and TRBJ1-5; D gene uncertain. CDR3 length: 14 residues. In germline, CDR1 is MNHNS, CDR2 SASEGT. V lost 5 bases and J 0 bases, leaving 8 bases between the germline ends. The CDR3 spells CASSRLNSNQPQHF. CDR3 in DNA: TGTGCCAGCAGTCGACTGAATAGCAATCAGCCCCAGCATTTT.

The rearrangement links TRBV7-2 to TRBJ1-2, with 7 bases aligning to TRBD1. Germline V gives CDR1 SGHTA, CDR2 FQGNSA. The CDR3 has 14 amino acids. V dropped 1 base and J dropped 8; count of bases not matched to a gene: 7. The CDR3 sequence: CASSLVLQGKGYTF. In DNA form, the CDR3 reads TGTGCCAGCAGCTTAGTGTTACAGGGGAAAGGCTACACCTTC.

This chain uses TRBV7-9 with TRBJ2-3; 11 bases are shared with TRBD1. V shed 4 bases and J 6 bases; nucleotides not matched to a gene: 3. This CDR3 comprises 14 residues. Germline lookup yields CDR1 SEHNR and CDR2 FQNEAQ (reference sequence). CDR3 in amino acids: CASSWGQGEDTQYF. The CDR3 bases are TGTGCCAGCAGCTGGGGACAGGGGGAGGATACGCAGTATTTT.

The chain's CDR3 is CASTVDRAGGQPQHF. The CDR3 DNA reads as TGTGCCAGCACGGTCGACAGGGCCGGCGGTCAGCCCCAGCATTTT. The genes are TRBV6-5 and TRBJ1-5; 7 nucleotides match TRBD1. CDR3 length: 15 amino acids. V lost 7 bases, J lost 6 bases, and 12 bases stayed unmatched. Germline CDR1 and CDR2: MNHEY and SVGAGI.